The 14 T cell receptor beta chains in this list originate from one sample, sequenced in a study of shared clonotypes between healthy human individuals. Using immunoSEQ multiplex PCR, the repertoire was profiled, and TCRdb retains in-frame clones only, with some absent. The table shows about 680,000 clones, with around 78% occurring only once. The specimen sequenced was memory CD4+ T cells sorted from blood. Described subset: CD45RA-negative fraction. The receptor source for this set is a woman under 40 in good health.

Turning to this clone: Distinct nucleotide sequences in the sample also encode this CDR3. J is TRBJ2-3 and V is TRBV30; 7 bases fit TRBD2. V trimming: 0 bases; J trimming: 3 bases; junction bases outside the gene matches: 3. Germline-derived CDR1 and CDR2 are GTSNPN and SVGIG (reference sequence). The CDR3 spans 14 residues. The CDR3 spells CAWSVSGGTDTQYF. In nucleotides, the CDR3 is TGTGCCTGGAGTGTCTCCGGGGGGACAGATACGCAGTATTTT.

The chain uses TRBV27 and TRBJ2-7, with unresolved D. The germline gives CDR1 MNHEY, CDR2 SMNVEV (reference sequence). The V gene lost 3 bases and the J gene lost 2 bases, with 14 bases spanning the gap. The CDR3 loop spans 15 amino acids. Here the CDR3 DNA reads TGTGCCAGCAGTTTTCAGTCCGGCGGTGCCTACGAGCAGTACTTC. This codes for CASSFQSGGAYEQYF.

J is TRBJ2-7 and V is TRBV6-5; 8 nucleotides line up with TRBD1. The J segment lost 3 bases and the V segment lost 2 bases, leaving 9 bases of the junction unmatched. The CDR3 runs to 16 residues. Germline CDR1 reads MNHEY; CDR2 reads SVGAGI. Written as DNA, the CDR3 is TGTGCCAGCAGTTACGGCGGCACAGGGGGGCTCTACGAGCAGTACTTC. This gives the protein CASSYGGTGGLYEQYF.

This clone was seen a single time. CDR3 bases: TGCGCCAGCAGCCAAGATACCCAGAAGGTCCGGGAGCTGTTTTTT. Amino acid sequence: CASSQDTQKVRELFF. The chain is built from TRBV4-1 and TRBJ2-2; no clear D gene. CDR3 length equals 15 residues. V dropped 0 bases and J dropped 9 bases, with 14 bases sitting between them. CDR1 MGHRA and CDR2 YSYEKL come from the germline V gene.

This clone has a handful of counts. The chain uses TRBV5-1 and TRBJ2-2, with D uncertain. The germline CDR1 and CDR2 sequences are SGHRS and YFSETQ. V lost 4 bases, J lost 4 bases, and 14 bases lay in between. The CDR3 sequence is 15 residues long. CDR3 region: CASSKTGVGTGELFF. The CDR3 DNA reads TGCGCCAGCAGCAAGACTGGAGTTGGCACCGGGGAGCTGTTTTTT.

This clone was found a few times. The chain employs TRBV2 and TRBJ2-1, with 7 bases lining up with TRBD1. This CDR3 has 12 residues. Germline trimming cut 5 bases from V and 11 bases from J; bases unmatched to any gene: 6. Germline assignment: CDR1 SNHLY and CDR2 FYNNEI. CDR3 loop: CASSPRQGKQFF. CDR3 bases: TGTGCCAGCAGTCCACGACAGGGAAAGCAGTTCTTC.

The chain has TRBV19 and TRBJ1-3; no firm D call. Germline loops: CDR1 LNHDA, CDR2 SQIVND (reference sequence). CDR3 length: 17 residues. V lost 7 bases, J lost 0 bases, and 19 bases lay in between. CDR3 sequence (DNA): TGTGCCAGTATGGGGATGTTCGAGTCAAGCTCTGGAAACACCATATATTTT. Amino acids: CASMGMFESSSGNTIYF.

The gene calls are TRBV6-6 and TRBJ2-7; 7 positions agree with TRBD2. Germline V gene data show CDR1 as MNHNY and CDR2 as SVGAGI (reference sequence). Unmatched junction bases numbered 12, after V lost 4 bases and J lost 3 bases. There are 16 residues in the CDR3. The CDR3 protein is CASSSTLGEGRYEQYF. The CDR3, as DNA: TGTGCCAGCAGTTCCACTTTGGGGGAGGGCCGCTACGAGCAGTACTTC.

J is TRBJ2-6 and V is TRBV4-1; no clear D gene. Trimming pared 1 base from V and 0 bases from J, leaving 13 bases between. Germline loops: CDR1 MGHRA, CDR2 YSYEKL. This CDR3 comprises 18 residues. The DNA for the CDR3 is TGCGCCAGCAGCCAAGTTCCCAGTATAAGCTCTGGGGCCAACGTCCTGACTTTC. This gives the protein CASSQVPSISSGANVLTF.

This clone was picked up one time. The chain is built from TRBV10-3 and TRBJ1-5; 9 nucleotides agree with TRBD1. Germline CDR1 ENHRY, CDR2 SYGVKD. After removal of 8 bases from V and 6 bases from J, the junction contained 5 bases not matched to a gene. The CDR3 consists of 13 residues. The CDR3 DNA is TGTGCCATCGGGACAGGGTTGACTCAGCCCCAGCATTTT. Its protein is CAIGTGLTQPQHF.

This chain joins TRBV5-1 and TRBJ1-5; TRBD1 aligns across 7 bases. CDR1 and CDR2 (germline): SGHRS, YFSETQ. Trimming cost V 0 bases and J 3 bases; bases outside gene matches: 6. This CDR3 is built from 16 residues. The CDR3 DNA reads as TGCGCCAGCAGCTTGGTCCCCGGGACAGCCAATCAGCCCCAGCATTTT. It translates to CASSLVPGTANQPQHF.

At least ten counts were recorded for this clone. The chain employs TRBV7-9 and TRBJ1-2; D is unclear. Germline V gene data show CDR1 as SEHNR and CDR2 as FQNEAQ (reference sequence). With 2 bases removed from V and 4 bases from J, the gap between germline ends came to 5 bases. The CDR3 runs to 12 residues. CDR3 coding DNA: TGTGCCAGCAGCTTAAATCCCTATGGCTACACCTTC. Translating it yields CASSLNPYGYTF.

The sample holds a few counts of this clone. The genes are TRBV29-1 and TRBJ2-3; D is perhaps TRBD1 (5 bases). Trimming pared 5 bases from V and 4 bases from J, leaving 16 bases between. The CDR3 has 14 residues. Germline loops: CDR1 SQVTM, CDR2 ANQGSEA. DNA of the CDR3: TGCAGCGTTTCTGAGAGTGGGGCCCCAGATACGCAGTATTTT. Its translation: CSVSESGAPDTQYF.

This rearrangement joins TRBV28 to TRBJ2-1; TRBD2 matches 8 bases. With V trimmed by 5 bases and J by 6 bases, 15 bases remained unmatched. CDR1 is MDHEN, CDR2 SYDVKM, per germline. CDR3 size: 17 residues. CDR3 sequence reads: CASSVLGVREGFNEQFF. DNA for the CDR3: TGTGCCAGCAGTGTCCTGGGAGTCCGGGAGGGGTTCAATGAGCAGTTCTTC.